This T cell receptor (beta chain) was observed in a study of shared clonotypes between healthy human individuals. Germline V gene lookup returns CDR1 SGHRS and CDR2 YFSETQ. The CDR3 is 12 residues long. Comment on this clone: One junction end disagrees with the germline gene, perhaps due to a read error.

Deep was the level used in running the assay. Libraries were prepared by immunoSEQ multiplex PCR; TCRdb keeps only in-frame clonotypes and omits some of them. Of about 2.5 million clones listed, around 92% are singletons. Material for sequencing was naive CD4+ T cells from PBMCs. As for subset: CD45RA+ positively selected. V is TRBV5-1 and J is TRBJ2-1, with D unresolved. The clonotype comes from a man younger than 35 in good health. Some clones in this sample may be carry-over from other donors' samples. CDR3 residues: CASSSTYIEQFF. Here the CDR3 DNA reads TGCGCCAGCAGCTCTACGTACATTGAGCAGTTCTTC.